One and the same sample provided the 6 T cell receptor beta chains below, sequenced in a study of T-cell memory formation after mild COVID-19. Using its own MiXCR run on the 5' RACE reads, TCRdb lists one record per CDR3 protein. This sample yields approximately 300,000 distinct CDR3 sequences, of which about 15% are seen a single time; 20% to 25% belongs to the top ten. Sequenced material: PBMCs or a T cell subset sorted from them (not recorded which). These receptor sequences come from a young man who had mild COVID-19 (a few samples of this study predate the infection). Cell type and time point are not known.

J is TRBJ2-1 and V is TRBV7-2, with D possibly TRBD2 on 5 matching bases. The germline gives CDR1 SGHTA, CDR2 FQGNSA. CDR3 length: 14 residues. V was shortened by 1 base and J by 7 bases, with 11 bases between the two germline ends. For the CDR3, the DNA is TGTGCCAGCAGCTTAGGTAGAGGGCTAAATGAGCAGTTCTTC. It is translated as CASSLGRGLNEQFF.

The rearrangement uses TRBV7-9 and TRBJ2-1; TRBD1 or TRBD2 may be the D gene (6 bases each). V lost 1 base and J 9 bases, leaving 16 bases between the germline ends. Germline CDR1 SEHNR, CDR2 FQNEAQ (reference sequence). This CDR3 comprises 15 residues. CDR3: CASSLGPGGLGEQFF. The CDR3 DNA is TGTGCCAGCAGCTTAGGCCCTGGGGGGCTGGGTGAGCAGTTCTTC.

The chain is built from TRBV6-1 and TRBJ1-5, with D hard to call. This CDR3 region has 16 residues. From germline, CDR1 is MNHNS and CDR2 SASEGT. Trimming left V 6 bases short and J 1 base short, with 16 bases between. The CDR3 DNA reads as TGTGCCAGCAGCCCGAACGCACGAGGGAGCAATCAGCCCCAGCATTTT. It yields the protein CASSPNARGSNQPQHF.

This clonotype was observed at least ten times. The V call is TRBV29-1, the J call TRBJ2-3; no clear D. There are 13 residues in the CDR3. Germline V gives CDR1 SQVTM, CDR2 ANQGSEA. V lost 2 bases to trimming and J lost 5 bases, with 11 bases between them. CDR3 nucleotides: TGCAGCGTTGAACGCACTATCATAGATACGCAGTATTTT. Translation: CSVERTIIDTQYF.

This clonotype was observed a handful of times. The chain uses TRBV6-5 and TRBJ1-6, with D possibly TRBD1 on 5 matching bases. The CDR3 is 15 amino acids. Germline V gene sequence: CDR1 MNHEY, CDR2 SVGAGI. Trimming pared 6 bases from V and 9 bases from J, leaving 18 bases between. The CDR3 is CASRSGGQTSSPLHF. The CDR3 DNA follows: TGTGCCAGCAGATCCGGAGGACAAACAAGTTCACCCCTCCACTTT.

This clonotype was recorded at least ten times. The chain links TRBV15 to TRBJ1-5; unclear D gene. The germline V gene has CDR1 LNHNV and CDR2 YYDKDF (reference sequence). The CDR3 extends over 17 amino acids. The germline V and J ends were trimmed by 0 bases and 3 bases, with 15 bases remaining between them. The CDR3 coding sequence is TGTGCCACCAGCAGAGAATGGGCCGTTCCGTTCAATCAGCCCCAGCATTTT. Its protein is CATSREWAVPFNQPQHF.